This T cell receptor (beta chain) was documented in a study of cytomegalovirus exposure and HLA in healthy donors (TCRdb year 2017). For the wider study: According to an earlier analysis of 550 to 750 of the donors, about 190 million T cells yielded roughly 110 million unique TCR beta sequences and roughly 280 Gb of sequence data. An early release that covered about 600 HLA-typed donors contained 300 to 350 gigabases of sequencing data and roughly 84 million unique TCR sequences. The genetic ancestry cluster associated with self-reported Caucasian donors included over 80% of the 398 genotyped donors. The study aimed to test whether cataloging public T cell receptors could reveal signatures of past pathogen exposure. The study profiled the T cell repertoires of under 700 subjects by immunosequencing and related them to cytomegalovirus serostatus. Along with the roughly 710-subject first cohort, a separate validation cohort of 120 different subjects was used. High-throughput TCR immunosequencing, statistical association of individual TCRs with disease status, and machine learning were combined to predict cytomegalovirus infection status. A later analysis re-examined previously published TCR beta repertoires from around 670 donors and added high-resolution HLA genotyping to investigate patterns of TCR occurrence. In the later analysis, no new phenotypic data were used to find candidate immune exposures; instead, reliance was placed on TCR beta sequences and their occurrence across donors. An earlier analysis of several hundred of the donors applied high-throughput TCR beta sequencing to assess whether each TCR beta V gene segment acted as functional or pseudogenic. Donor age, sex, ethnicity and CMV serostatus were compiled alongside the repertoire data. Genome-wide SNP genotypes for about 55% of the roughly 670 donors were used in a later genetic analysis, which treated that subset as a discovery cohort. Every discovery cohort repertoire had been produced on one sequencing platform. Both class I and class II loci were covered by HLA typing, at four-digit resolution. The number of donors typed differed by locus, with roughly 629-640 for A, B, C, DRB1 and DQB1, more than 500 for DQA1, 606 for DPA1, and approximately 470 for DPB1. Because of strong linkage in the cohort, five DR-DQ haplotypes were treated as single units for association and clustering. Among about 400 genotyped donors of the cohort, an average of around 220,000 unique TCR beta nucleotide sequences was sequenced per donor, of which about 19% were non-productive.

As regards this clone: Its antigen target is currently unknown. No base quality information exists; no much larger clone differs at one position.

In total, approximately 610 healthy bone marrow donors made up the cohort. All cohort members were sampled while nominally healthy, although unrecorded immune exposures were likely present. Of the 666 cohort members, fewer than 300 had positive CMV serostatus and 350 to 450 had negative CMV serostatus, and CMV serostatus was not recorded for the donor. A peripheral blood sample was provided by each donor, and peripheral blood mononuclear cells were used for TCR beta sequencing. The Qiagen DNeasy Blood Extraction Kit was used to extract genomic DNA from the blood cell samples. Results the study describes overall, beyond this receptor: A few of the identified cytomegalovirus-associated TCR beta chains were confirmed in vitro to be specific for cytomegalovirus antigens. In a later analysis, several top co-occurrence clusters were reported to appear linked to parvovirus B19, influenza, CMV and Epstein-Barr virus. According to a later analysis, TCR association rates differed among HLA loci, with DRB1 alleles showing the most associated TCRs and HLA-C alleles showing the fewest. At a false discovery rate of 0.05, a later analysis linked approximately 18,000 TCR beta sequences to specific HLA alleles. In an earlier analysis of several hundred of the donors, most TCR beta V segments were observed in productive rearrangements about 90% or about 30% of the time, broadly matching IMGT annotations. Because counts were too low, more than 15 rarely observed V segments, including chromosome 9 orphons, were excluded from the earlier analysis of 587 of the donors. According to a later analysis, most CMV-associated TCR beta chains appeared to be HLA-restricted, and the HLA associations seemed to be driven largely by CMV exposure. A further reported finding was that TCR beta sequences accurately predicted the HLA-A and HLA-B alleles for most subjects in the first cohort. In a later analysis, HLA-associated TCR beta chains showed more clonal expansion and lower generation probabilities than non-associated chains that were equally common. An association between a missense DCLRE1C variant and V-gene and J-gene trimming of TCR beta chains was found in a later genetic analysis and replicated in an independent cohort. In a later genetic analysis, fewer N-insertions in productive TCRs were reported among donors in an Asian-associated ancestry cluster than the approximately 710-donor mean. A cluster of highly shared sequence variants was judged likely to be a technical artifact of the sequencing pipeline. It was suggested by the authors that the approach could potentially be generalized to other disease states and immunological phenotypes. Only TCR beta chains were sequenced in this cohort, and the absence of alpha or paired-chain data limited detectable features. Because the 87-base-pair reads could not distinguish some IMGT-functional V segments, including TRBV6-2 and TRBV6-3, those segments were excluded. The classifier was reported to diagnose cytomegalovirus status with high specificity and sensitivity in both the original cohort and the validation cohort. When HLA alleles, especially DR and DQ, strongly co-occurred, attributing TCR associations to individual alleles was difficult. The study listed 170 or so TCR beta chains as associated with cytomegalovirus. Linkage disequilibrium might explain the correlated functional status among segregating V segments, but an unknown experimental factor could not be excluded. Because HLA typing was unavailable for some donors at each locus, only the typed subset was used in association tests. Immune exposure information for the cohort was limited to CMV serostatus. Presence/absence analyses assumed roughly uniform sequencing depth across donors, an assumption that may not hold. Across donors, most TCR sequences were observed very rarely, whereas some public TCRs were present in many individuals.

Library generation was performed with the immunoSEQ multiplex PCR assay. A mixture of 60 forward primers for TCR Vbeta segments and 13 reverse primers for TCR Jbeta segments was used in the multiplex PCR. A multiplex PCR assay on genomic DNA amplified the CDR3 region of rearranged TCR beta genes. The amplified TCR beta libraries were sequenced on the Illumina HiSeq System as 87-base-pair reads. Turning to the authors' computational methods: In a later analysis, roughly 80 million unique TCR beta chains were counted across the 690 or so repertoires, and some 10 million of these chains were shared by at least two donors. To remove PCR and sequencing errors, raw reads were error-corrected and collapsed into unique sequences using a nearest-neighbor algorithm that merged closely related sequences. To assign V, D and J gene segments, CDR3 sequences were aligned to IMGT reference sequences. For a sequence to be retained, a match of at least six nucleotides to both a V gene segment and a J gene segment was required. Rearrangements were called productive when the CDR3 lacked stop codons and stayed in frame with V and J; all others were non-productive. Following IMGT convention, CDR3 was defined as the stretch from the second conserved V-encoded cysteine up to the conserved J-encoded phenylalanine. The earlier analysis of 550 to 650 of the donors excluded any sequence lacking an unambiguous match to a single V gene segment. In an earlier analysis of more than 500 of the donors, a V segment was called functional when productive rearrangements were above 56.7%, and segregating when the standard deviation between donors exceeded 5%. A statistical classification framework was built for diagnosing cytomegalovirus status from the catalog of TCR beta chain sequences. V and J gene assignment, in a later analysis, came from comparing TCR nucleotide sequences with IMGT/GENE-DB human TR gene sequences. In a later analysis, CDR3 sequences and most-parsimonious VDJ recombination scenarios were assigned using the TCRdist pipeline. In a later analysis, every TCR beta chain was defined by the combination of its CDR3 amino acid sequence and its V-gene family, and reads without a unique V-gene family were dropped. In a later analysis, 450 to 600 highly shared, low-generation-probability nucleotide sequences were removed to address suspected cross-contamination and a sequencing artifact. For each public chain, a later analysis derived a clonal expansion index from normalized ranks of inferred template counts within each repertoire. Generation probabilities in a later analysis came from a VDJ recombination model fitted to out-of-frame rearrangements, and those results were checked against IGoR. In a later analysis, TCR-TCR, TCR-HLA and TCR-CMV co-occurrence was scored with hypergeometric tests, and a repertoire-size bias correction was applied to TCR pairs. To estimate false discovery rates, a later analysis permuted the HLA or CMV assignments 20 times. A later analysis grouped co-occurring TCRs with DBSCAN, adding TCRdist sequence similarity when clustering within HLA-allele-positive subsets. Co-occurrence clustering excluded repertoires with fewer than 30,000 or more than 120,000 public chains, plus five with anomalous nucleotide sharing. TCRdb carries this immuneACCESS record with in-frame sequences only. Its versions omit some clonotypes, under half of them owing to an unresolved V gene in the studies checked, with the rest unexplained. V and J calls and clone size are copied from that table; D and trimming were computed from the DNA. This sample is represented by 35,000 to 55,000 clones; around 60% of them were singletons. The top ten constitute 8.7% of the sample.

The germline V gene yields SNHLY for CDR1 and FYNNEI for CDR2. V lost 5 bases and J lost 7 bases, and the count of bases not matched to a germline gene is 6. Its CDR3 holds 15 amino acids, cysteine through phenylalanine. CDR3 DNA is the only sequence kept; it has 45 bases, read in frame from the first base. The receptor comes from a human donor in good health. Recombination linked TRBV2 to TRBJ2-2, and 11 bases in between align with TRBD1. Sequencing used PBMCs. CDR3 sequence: CASSTGTGGNGELFF. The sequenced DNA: TGTGCCAGCAGTACCGGGACAGGGGGTAACGGGGAGCTGTTTTTT.